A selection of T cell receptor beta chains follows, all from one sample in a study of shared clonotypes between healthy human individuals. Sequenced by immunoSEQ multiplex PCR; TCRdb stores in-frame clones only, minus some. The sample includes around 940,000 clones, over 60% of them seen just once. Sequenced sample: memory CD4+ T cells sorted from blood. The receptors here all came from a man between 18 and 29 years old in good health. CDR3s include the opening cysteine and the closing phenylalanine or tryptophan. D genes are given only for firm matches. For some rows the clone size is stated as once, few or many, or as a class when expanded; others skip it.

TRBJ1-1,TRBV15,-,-,CATSRAGSVNTEAFF,TGTGCCACCAGCAGGGCAGGATCCGTGAACACTGAAGCTTTCTTT
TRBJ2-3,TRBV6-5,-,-,CASSSVSRDTQYF,TGTGCCAGCAGTTCCGTCAGCAGGGATACGCAGTATTTT
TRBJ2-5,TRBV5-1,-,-,CASSRGRGEQETQYF,TGCGCCAGCAGCCGGGGCAGGGGCGAGCAAGAGACCCAGTACTTC
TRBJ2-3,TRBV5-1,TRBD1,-,CASSPTGRKDTQYF,TGCGCCAGCAGCCCGACAGGGCGAAAAGATACGCAGTATTTT
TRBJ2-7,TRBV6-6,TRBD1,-,CASRETGGADEQYF,TGTGCCAGCAGAGAGACAGGGGGTGCCGACGAGCAGTACTTC
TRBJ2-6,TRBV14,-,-,CASSQGQVFSGANVLTF,TGTGCCAGCAGCCAAGGCCAGGTTTTCTCTGGGGCCAACGTCCTGACTTTC
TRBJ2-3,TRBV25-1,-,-,CASSETGDRNTQYF,TGTGCCAGCAGTGAGACAGGTGATCGGAATACGCAGTATTTT
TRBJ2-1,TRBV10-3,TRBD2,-,CAISEDKREFSEQFF,TGTGCCATCAGTGAGGACAAGCGGGAGTTCAGTGAGCAGTTCTTC
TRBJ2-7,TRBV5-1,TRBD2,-,CASSLSSGGPSYEQYF,TGCGCCAGCAGCTTGTCTAGCGGGGGCCCCTCTTACGAGCAGTACTTC
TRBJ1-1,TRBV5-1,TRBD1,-,CASRITGGDTEAFF,TGCGCCAGCAGGATTACAGGGGGAGACACTGAAGCTTTCTTT
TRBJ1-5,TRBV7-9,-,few,CASSLGGQQPQHF,TGTGCCAGCAGCTTAGGGGGGCAGCAGCCCCAGCATTTT
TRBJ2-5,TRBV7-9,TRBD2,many,CASSLGGGAAETQYF,TGTGCCAGCAGCTTAGGCGGGGGGGCCGCAGAGACCCAGTACTTC
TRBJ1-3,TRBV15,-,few,CATSRGYSNSGNTIYF,TGTGCCACCAGCAGAGGTTATTCTAACTCTGGAAACACCATATATTTT
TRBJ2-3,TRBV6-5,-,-,CASSLGGARDTQYF,TGTGCCAGCAGTTTAGGGGGAGCTAGAGATACGCAGTATTTT
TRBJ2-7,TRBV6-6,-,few,CASSPGAYEQYF,TGTGCCAGCAGTCCTGGGGCGTACGAGCAGTACTTC
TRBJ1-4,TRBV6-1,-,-,CASSDGGTNEKLFF,TGTGCCAGCAGTGATGGGGGAACTAATGAAAAACTGTTTTTT
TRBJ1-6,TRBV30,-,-,CAWSFPRNSPLHF,TGTGCCTGGAGTTTTCCGCGCAATTCACCCCTCCACTTT
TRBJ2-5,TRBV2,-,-,CASSPDRSVETQYF,TGTGCCAGCAGCCCGGACCGGTCCGTTGAGACCCAGTACTTC
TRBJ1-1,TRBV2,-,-,CATSEGSVNTEAFF,TGTGCCACATCAGAAGGATCAGTGAACACTGAAGCTTTCTTT
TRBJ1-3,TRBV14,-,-,CASSQDKGRRNTIYF,TGTGCCAGCAGCCAAGATAAGGGGCGAAGAAACACCATATATTTT
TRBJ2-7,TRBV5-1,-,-,CASSSREGAEQYF,TGCGCCAGCAGCTCGAGGGAGGGGGCCGAGCAGTACTTC
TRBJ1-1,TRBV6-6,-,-,CASSYPQGSNTEAFF,TGTGCCAGCAGTTACCCACAGGGATCGAACACTGAAGCTTTCTTT